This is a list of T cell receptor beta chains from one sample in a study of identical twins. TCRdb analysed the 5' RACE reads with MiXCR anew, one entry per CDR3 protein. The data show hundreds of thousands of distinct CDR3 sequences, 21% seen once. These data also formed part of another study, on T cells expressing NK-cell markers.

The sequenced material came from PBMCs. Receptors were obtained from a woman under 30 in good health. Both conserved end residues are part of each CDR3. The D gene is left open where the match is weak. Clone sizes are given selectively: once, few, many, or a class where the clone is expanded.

CDR3 DNA: TGTGCCACCAGCCGGGGACAGGTAGACTACGAGCAGTACTTC; CDR3 protein: CATSRGQVDYEQYF; D gene: TRBD1; clone size: few; V gene: TRBV15; J gene: TRBJ2-7
CDR3 DNA: TGCAGCGTTGGGGGACTTCAAGGGTGGAGGGACAGTGAGCAGTTCTTC; CDR3 protein: CSVGGLQGWRDSEQFF; D gene: .; clone size: .; V gene: TRBV29-1; J gene: TRBJ2-1
CDR3 DNA: TGTGCCAGCAGCGTAGTCGGCGGCGGGAGCACTGAGACCCAGTACTTC; CDR3 protein: CASSVVGGGSTETQYF; D gene: TRBD2; clone size: few; V gene: TRBV9; J gene: TRBJ2-5
CDR3 DNA: TGTGCCAGCAGCTTTGAGAGGATCTATGGCTACACCTTC; CDR3 protein: CASSFERIYGYTF; D gene: .; clone size: many; V gene: TRBV12-3/TRBV12-4; J gene: TRBJ1-2
CDR3 DNA: TGTGCCAGCATCGATGAGGGACTAATGCTCCTAGGTAGCTACACCTTC; CDR3 protein: CASIDEGLMLLGSYTF; D gene: .; clone size: few; V gene: TRBV6-1; J gene: TRBJ1-2
CDR3 DNA: TGTGCCAGCACCGATCGACTAGCGGGGGACGAGTTCTTC; CDR3 protein: CASTDRLAGDEFF; D gene: TRBD2; clone size: few; V gene: TRBV2; J gene: TRBJ2-1
CDR3 DNA: TGTGCCAGCAGCTCCGACAGGCGACGTGAAGCTTTCTTT; CDR3 protein: CASSSDRRREAFF; D gene: .; clone size: few; V gene: TRBV5-6; J gene: TRBJ1-1
CDR3 DNA: TGCAGTGCTAGATTCCCGAGGCGGGAGTCCTACAATGAGCAGTTCTTC; CDR3 protein: CSARFPRRESYNEQFF; D gene: TRBD2; clone size: .; V gene: TRBV20-1; J gene: TRBJ2-1
CDR3 DNA: TGCAGTGCTGCTAGGACCAGGGAAAAACTGTTTTTT; CDR3 protein: CSAARTREKLFF; D gene: .; clone size: .; V gene: TRBV20-1; J gene: TRBJ1-4
CDR3 DNA: TGTGCCAGCAGCCAGGCCCCTGGCGGGAGCTTTACAGATACGCAGTATTTT; CDR3 protein: CASSQAPGGSFTDTQYF; D gene: TRBD2; clone size: .; V gene: TRBV7-9; J gene: TRBJ2-3
CDR3 DNA: TGCAGTGCCCTTCTAGCGCCGAGCACAGATACGCAGTATTTT; CDR3 protein: CSALLAPSTDTQYF; D gene: .; clone size: few; V gene: TRBV20-1; J gene: TRBJ2-3
CDR3 DNA: TGTGCCAGCAGCGTCGTTCCAGGGCCAGCCTACGAGCAGTACTTC; CDR3 protein: CASSVVPGPAYEQYF; D gene: .; clone size: few; V gene: TRBV9; J gene: TRBJ2-7
CDR3 DNA: TGTGCCAGCAGGGCGACCGGGAATTCTCTCGAGCAGTACTTC; CDR3 protein: CASRATGNSLEQYF; D gene: .; clone size: many; V gene: TRBV2; J gene: TRBJ2-7
CDR3 DNA: TGTGCCAGCAGCCCTCACGGGAGTAGCAATCAGCCCCAGCATTTT; CDR3 protein: CASSPHGSSNQPQHF; D gene: .; clone size: few; V gene: TRBV12-3/TRBV12-4; J gene: TRBJ1-5
CDR3 DNA: TGTGCCAGCAGTGATGCAGGGGACAACGAGCAGTACTTC; CDR3 protein: CASSDAGDNEQYF; D gene: .; clone size: .; V gene: TRBV2; J gene: TRBJ2-7
CDR3 DNA: TGTGCCAGCAGCCCATACAGGGGGGGAGCAGATACGCAGTATTTT; CDR3 protein: CASSPYRGGADTQYF; D gene: .; clone size: .; V gene: TRBV7-6; J gene: TRBJ2-3
CDR3 DNA: TGCGCCAGCAGTGAGTCGACTCGGTCAGCTCAAGAGACCCAGTACTTC; CDR3 protein: CASSESTRSAQETQYF; D gene: .; clone size: .; V gene: TRBV10-2; J gene: TRBJ2-5
CDR3 DNA: TGTGCCAGCAGTGCAGGACTAGCGGCTTCACAAGAGACCCAGTACTTC; CDR3 protein: CASSAGLAASQETQYF; D gene: TRBD2; clone size: .; V gene: TRBV25-1; J gene: TRBJ2-5
CDR3 DNA: TGCAGTGCTAGATCGGACAGGGGGGACACAGATACGCAGTATTTT; CDR3 protein: CSARSDRGDTDTQYF; D gene: TRBD1; clone size: .; V gene: TRBV20-1; J gene: TRBJ2-3
CDR3 DNA: TGTGCCACCAGCCAGGGGGCGGCCGCGGAGACCCAGTACTTC; CDR3 protein: CATSQGAAAETQYF; D gene: TRBD1; clone size: .; V gene: TRBV15; J gene: TRBJ2-5
CDR3 DNA: TGTGCTAGTGGTTTGCCGATTACAGATACGCAGTATTTT; CDR3 protein: CASGLPITDTQYF; D gene: .; clone size: .; V gene: TRBV12-5; J gene: TRBJ2-3
CDR3 DNA: TGTGCCAGCAGCTTACGAACAGGGGGGAGTGAGCAGTTCTTC; CDR3 protein: CASSLRTGGSEQFF; D gene: TRBD1; clone size: .; V gene: TRBV5-6; J gene: TRBJ2-1
CDR3 DNA: TGTGCCAGCAGCTACCGGGCCGATTACTACGAGCAGTACTTC; CDR3 protein: CASSYRADYYEQYF; D gene: .; clone size: .; V gene: TRBV25-1; J gene: TRBJ2-7
CDR3 DNA: TGCGCCAGCAGCGGGGGACTAGCGGGAGAGTACGAGCAGTACTTC; CDR3 protein: CASSGGLAGEYEQYF; D gene: TRBD2; clone size: .; V gene: TRBV4-3; J gene: TRBJ2-7
CDR3 DNA: TGTGCCAGCAGTGAAATGGCTCTGCCCCAGCATTTT; CDR3 protein: CASSEMALPQHF; D gene: .; clone size: many; V gene: TRBV2; J gene: TRBJ1-5
CDR3 DNA: TGTGCCAGCAGCTTACTGAATAGCCCAGATACGCAGTATTTT; CDR3 protein: CASSLLNSPDTQYF; D gene: .; clone size: .; V gene: TRBV7-9; J gene: TRBJ2-3
CDR3 DNA: TGTGCCAGCACCTACGGAGGGCGGAGCACTGAAGCTTTCTTT; CDR3 protein: CASTYGGRSTEAFF; D gene: .; clone size: .; V gene: TRBV6-1; J gene: TRBJ1-1
CDR3 DNA: TGTGCCATCTCCCAGGGGGGCTACGAGCAGTACTTC; CDR3 protein: CAISQGGYEQYF; D gene: .; clone size: .; V gene: TRBV10-3; J gene: TRBJ2-7
CDR3 DNA: TGTGCCAGCAGTTACGTCCGATATAGTACGGGGGAGCAGTACTTC; CDR3 protein: CASSYVRYSTGEQYF; D gene: .; clone size: .; V gene: TRBV6-5; J gene: TRBJ2-7
CDR3 DNA: TGTGCCAGCAGTTTACAGGGACCTTCTGGGGCCAACGTCCTGACTTTC; CDR3 protein: CASSLQGPSGANVLTF; D gene: .; clone size: .; V gene: TRBV6-5; J gene: TRBJ2-6
CDR3 DNA: TGCAGTGCTCCGCCGGCTCGGAGCTCCTACAATGAGCAGTTCTTC; CDR3 protein: CSAPPARSSYNEQFF; D gene: .; clone size: few; V gene: TRBV20-1; J gene: TRBJ2-1
CDR3 DNA: TGTGCCAGTGGGACCGGCTACGAGCAGTACTTC; CDR3 protein: CASGTGYEQYF; D gene: .; clone size: .; V gene: TRBV27; J gene: TRBJ2-7
CDR3 DNA: TGTGCTAGCAGCCTACGACAGGGCGAGATATACGAGCAGTACTTC; CDR3 protein: CASSLRQGEIYEQYF; D gene: TRBD1; clone size: few; V gene: TRBV7-7; J gene: TRBJ2-7
CDR3 DNA: TGCAGTGCTAGGCGGCGCGCCAGCTCCTACAATGAGCAGTTCTTC; CDR3 protein: CSARRRASSYNEQFF; D gene: .; clone size: once; V gene: TRBV20-1; J gene: TRBJ2-1
CDR3 DNA: TGTGCCAGCAGTCAGGGCCGGACAGTACCTAACACCGGGGAGCTGTTTTTT; CDR3 protein: CASSQGRTVPNTGELFF; D gene: .; clone size: few; V gene: TRBV27; J gene: TRBJ2-2
CDR3 DNA: TGCAGTGCTATAGCGGGGAACAATGAGCAGTTCTTC; CDR3 protein: CSAIAGNNEQFF; D gene: TRBD2; clone size: .; V gene: TRBV20-1; J gene: TRBJ2-1
CDR3 DNA: TGTGCCAGCACTGGAGGGGGGGCTACGCAGTATTTT; CDR3 protein: CASTGGGATQYF; D gene: .; clone size: .; V gene: TRBV2; J gene: TRBJ2-3
CDR3 DNA: TGTGCCATCACCCCGGAGGGGGGAAATTCACCCCTCCACTTT; CDR3 protein: CAITPEGGNSPLHF; D gene: .; clone size: many; V gene: TRBV10-3; J gene: TRBJ1-6
CDR3 DNA: TGTGCCAGCAGTCCTGATAAAATAGGCACTGAAGCTTTCTTT; CDR3 protein: CASSPDKIGTEAFF; D gene: .; clone size: few; V gene: TRBV12-3/TRBV12-4; J gene: TRBJ1-1
CDR3 DNA: TGCGCCAGCAGCTTGATCCCAGAGCTTGGTCAGCCCCAGCATTTT; CDR3 protein: CASSLIPELGQPQHF; D gene: .; clone size: .; V gene: TRBV5-1; J gene: TRBJ1-5
CDR3 DNA: TGTGCCAGCAGTTTATCCCCCGGGAACTGGGACGAGCAGTACTTC; CDR3 protein: CASSLSPGNWDEQYF; D gene: .; clone size: .; V gene: TRBV27; J gene: TRBJ2-7
CDR3 DNA: TGCAGTGCTATTAAACTAGCGGGGATCAATGAGCAGTTCTTC; CDR3 protein: CSAIKLAGINEQFF; D gene: TRBD2; clone size: .; V gene: TRBV20-1; J gene: TRBJ2-1
CDR3 DNA: TGCAGTGCTAGCAGCGCCAGGGCAAGCACAGATACGCAGTATTTT; CDR3 protein: CSASSARASTDTQYF; D gene: .; clone size: few; V gene: TRBV20-1; J gene: TRBJ2-3
CDR3 DNA: TGTGCCAGCAGTTTTCTTCAACCTCCTGACGAGCAGTACTTC; CDR3 protein: CASSFLQPPDEQYF; D gene: .; clone size: few; V gene: TRBV12-3/TRBV12-4; J gene: TRBJ2-7
CDR3 DNA: TGTGCCAGCAGTAAGGGACAGGTGGGAAACTATGGCTACACCTTC; CDR3 protein: CASSKGQVGNYGYTF; D gene: TRBD1; clone size: few; V gene: TRBV12-3/TRBV12-4; J gene: TRBJ1-2
CDR3 DNA: TGCAGCGTTGAAGCTGACAGACTAATTGGGACTGAAGCTTTCTTT; CDR3 protein: CSVEADRLIGTEAFF; D gene: .; clone size: .; V gene: TRBV29-1; J gene: TRBJ1-1
CDR3 DNA: TGTGCCAGCAGCAGGTACTACGAGCAGTACTTC; CDR3 protein: CASSRYYEQYF; D gene: .; clone size: many; V gene: TRBV7-2; J gene: TRBJ2-7
CDR3 DNA: TGTGCCAGCAGTTTTCTTAGGGGGGGGAAAGGTCAGCCCCAGCATTTT; CDR3 protein: CASSFLRGGKGQPQHF; D gene: .; clone size: .; V gene: TRBV27; J gene: TRBJ1-5